These T cell receptor beta chains were read from a single sample in a study of blood T cell repertoires in COVID-19. Method: immunoSEQ multiplex PCR; TCRdb's copy keeps in-frame clones and lacks some. The sample records under 300,000 clones, roughly 88% being singletons. Source material: peripheral blood. The source is an elderly man with acute or convalescent COVID-19. The CDR3 runs from the conserved cysteine through the conserved F or W. D genes are given only for firm matches. A row's size may be missing; if present it is once, few, many or a size class.

TRBD1,TRBJ1-6,once,TRBV7-6,15,CASSLGQGAYSPLHF,TGTGCCAGCAGCTTAGGCCAGGGGGCCTATTCACCCCTCCACTTT
TRBD1,TRBJ1-2,few,TRBV9,15,CASSVAQGGSYGYTF,TGTGCCAGCAGCGTAGCACAGGGGGGTTCGTATGGCTACACCTTC
TRBD1,TRBJ2-2,.,TRBV14,14,CASSPTGGAGELFF,TGTGCCAGCAGCCCTACAGGGGGAGCCGGGGAGCTGTTTTTT
TRBD1,TRBJ2-5,.,TRBV27,14,CASSHRQGGETQYF,TGTGCCAGCAGTCACCGACAGGGTGGGGAGACCCAGTACTTC
TRBD1,TRBJ2-3,.,TRBV4-1,17,CASSQSGQGASTDTQYF,TGCGCCAGCAGCCAATCAGGACAGGGGGCGAGCACAGATACGCAGTATTTT
TRBD2,TRBJ2-7,.,TRBV7-6,16,CASSGTRARGTYEQYF,TGTGCCAGCAGCGGGACCAGGGCGCGGGGGACCTACGAGCAGTACTTC
.,TRBJ2-5,.,TRBV4-3,13,CASSQAYQETQYF,TGCGCCAGCAGCCAAGCCTACCAAGAGACCCAGTACTTC
.,TRBJ2-7,.,TRBV6-5,15,CASSYSPGNLYEQYF,TGTGCCAGCAGTTACTCCCCAGGGAACCTGTACGAGCAGTACTTC
TRBD2,TRBJ2-2,.,TRBV2,14,CASIGGRTGGELFF,TGTGCCAGCATCGGCGGGAGAACCGGCGGGGAGCTGTTTTTT
.,TRBJ2-5,.,TRBV20-1,13,CSASKQGLETQYF,TGCAGTGCTAGTAAACAGGGTCTGGAGACCCAGTACTTC
TRBD1,TRBJ2-5,.,TRBV15,15,CATSRDKGGGETQYF,TGTGCCACCAGCAGAGATAAAGGGGGCGGAGAGACCCAGTACTTC
TRBD1,TRBJ1-2,.,TRBV5-4,16,CASSLGAGTGNYGYTF,TGTGCCAGCAGCTTGGGGGCCGGGACAGGGAACTATGGCTACACCTTC
TRBD1,TRBJ1-3,once,TRBV5-6,17,CASSFPDRGRSGNTIYF,TGTGCCAGCAGCTTCCCGGACAGGGGCCGCTCTGGAAACACCATATATTTT
TRBD1,TRBJ1-6,.,TRBV15,14,CATSSGQNNSPLHF,TGTGCCACCAGCTCGGGACAGAATAATTCACCCCTCCACTTT
TRBD2,TRBJ2-7,.,TRBV27,15,CASSSVAGVYYEQYF,TGTGCCAGCAGTTCCGTAGCGGGAGTGTACTACGAGCAGTACTTC
TRBD2,TRBJ2-1,.,TRBV19,20,CASSMATSGRSHLSYNEQFF,TGTGCCAGTAGTATGGCGACTAGCGGGAGGTCCCACCTCTCCTACAATGAGCAGTTCTTC
TRBD1,TRBJ2-5,.,TRBV6-1,15,CASSEGQGFQETQYF,TGTGCCAGCAGTGAGGGACAGGGGTTTCAAGAGACCCAGTACTTC